This T cell receptor beta chain derives from a study of PD-L1 blockade in urothelial cancer. Produced via immunoSEQ multiplex PCR; TCRdb's table is partial and in-frame only. The sample consists of under 40,000 clones, roughly 91% of them appearing once. The source of this sequence is a man in his 60s with urothelial cancer. The source was PBMCs, collected around atezolizumab (anti-PD-L1) treatment.

The CDR3 nucleotides read TGTGCCAGCACCGTACAGGGGGGCGCTGGGGAGCAGTACTTC. It translates to CASTVQGGAGEQYF. The V and J genes are TRBV2 and TRBJ2-7; 8 bases agree with TRBD1. Germline CDR1 and CDR2: SNHLY and FYNNEI. V was clipped by 7 bases and J by 7 bases; unmatched bases: 12. The length of the CDR3 is 14 residues. Together with reference TRBV2 and TRBJ2-7, the CDR3 gives the full variable domain: EPEVTQTPSHQVTQMGQEVILRCVPISNHLYFYWYRQILGQKVEFLVSFYNNEISEKSEIFDDQFSVERPDGSNFTLKIRSTKLEDSAMYFCASTVQGGAGEQYFGPGTRLTVT.